The T cell receptor beta chain under discussion was sequenced for a study of a mutant IDH1 vaccine in newly diagnosed glioma. Of note for this clone: Its antigen is not identified.

Time point denoted: week 47, end of study. Every vaccination contained 300 ug of the mutant IDH1 20-mer peptide and was paired with topical imiquimod. The protocol was immunoSEQ multiplex PCR, while the TCRdb copy is restricted to in-frame clones and leaves out a portion. The sample shows approximately 50,000 clones, more than 75% of them seen only once. J was trimmed by 5 bases and V by 4 bases; bases with no gene match: 4. The CDR3 has 13 residues. CDR1 and CDR2 from the germline V gene are MNHNS and SASEGT. The source is a woman between 35 and 50 years old with glioma. Some clones in this sample may be carry-over from other donors' samples. The chain has TRBV6-1 and TRBJ1-1; 7 bases agree with TRBD1. The sequencing used PBMCs, collected from a glioma patient whose treatment included an IDH1 peptide vaccine. The CDR3 sequence: CASSGRGGTEAFF. The CDR3 DNA reads TGTGCCAGCAGTGGCAGGGGGGGGACTGAAGCTTTCTTT.